This T cell receptor beta chain was recovered during a study of shared clonotypes between healthy human individuals. Assay used: immunoSEQ multiplex PCR; TCRdb lists only in-frame clones, some missing. The table lists more than 400,000 clones, more than 75% of them singletons, with 12% in the top ten. Germline V gene lookup returns CDR1 SGDLS and CDR2 YYNGEE. CDR3 size: 16 residues. The trim removed 0 bases at V and 6 bases at J, leaving 5 bases unmatched. In its sample, this clone was seen a few times. The sample consisted of PBMCs. This rearrangement joins TRBV9 to TRBJ2-1; TRBD2 agrees at 11 bases. The clonotype was recovered from a woman aged 40 to 55 in good health. Some clones in this sample may be carry-over from other donors' samples. The CDR3 sequence is CASSVVGSGRANEQFF. CDR3 nucleotides: TGTGCCAGCAGCGTAGTGGGTAGCGGGAGGGCCAATGAGCAGTTCTTC. Drawing the rest from reference TRBV9 and TRBJ2-1, the complete variable domain is DSGVTQTPKHLITATGQRVTLRCSPRSGDLSVYWYQQSLDQGLQFLIQYYNGEERAKGNILERFSAQQFPDLHSELNLSSLELGDSALYFCASSVVGSGRANEQFFGPGTRLTVL.